This TCR beta chain was captured in a study of blood T cell repertoires in COVID-19. CDR3 length equals 13 residues. Germline V gene lookup returns CDR1 KGHSH and CDR2 LQKENI. Trimming at V came to 6 bases and at J to 4 bases, leaving 3 bases not matched to a gene. Libraries were prepared by immunoSEQ multiplex PCR; TCRdb keeps only in-frame clonotypes and omits some of them. Here the sample spans some 68,000 clones, over 75% being singletons. The sequencing input was peripheral blood. The TCR originated in a human donor in a cohort sampled during active COVID-19. The chain uses TRBV18 and TRBJ1-2, with TRBD1 matching over 9 bases. CDR3 in DNA: TGTGCCAGCTCGGGACAGGGTAGCTATGGCTACACCTTC. Amino acid sequence: CASSGQGSYGYTF.